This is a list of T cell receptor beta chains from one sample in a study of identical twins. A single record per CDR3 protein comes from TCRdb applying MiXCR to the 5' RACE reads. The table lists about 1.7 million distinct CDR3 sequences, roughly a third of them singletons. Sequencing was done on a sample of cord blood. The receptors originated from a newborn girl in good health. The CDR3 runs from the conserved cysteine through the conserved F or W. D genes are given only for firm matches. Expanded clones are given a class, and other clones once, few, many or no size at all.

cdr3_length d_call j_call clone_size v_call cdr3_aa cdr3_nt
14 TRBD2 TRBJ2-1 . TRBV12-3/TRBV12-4 CASSGLAGFSEQFF TGTGCCAGCAGCGGACTAGCGGGATTCAGTGAGCAGTTCTTC
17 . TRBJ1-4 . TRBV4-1 CASSQDGGQRVNEKLFF TGCGCCAGCAGCCAAGATGGGGGCCAGCGTGTTAATGAAAAACTGTTTTTT
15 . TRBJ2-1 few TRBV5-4 CASSLDAQAYNEQFF TGTGCCAGCAGCTTGGACGCGCAAGCCTACAATGAGCAGTTCTTC
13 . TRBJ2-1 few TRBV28 CASSLSYHNEQFF TGTGCCAGCAGTTTGAGCTATCACAATGAGCAGTTCTTC
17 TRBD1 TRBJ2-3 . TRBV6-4 CASSWGQEPTSTDTQYF TGTGCCAGCAGCTGGGGACAGGAACCTACTAGCACAGATACGCAGTATTTT
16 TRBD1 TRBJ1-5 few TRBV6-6 CASSHMDRGQGQPQHF TGTGCCAGCAGTCATATGGACAGGGGGCAGGGTCAGCCCCAGCATTTT
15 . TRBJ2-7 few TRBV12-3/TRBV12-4 CASSSTLRKTYEQYF TGTGCCAGCAGTTCAACCCTGAGGAAGACCTACGAGCAGTACTTC
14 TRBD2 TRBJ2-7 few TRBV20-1 CSAREGLGGYEQYF TGCAGTGCTAGAGAGGGACTAGGTGGCTACGAGCAGTACTTC
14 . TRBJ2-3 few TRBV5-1 CASSWKESTDTQYF TGCGCCAGCAGCTGGAAGGAGAGCACAGATACGCAGTATTTT
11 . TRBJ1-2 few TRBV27 CASGRNYGYTF TGTGCCAGCGGCCGGAACTATGGCTACACCTTC
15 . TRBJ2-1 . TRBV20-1 CSHSDVFRRGNEQFF TGCAGTCACTCGGACGTCTTCCGGCGTGGGAATGAGCAGTTCTTC
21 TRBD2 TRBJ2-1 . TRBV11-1 CASSLYTRGLAGARSYNEQFF TGTGCCAGCAGCCTATACACTAGGGGACTAGCGGGAGCCCGCTCCTACAATGAGCAGTTCTTC
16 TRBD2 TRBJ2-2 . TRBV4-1 CASSLRPGLATGELFF TGCGCCAGCAGCCTTAGACCGGGACTAGCTACCGGGGAGCTGTTTTTT
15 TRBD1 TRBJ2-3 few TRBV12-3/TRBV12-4 CASSRRTGGADTQYF TGTGCCAGCAGCCGTCGGACAGGGGGCGCAGATACGCAGTATTTT
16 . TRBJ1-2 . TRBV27 CASSLSRARSHYGYTF TGTGCCAGCAGTTTATCTAGGGCCAGGTCACACTATGGCTACACCTTC
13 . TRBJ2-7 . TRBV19 CASSIRRDYEQYF TGTGCCAGTAGTATCCGACGCGACTACGAGCAGTACTTC
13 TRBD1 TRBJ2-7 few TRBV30 CAWSGTGTYEQYF TGTGCCTGGAGCGGGACAGGGACCTACGAGCAGTACTTC